This TCR beta chain was profiled in a study of T cells in Graves' hyperthyroidism and ophthalmopathy. Turning to the study itself: Peripheral blood was taken when the disease was first diagnosed, before any treatment began. Study conclusions and caveats: Most expanded thyroid clonotypes above 0.001 also appeared in blood.

The table lists this clonotype with a few counts. The target antigen is unknown. No ophthalmopathy progression within 18 months constituted stable Graves' hyperthyroidism. PBMCs came from 9 to 10 ml fresh peripheral blood. V was cut by 3 bases and J by 1 base, with 6 bases left in between. The V gene's germline CDR1 is MNHEY and CDR2 SMNVEV (reference sequence). The CDR3 is made up of 13 amino acids. Amplification yielded TCR beta CDR3 regions, with RNA transcripts as the source. The TCR CDR3 first-round RT-PCR relied on the HTBI primer set. MiXCR was run by TCRdb on the multiplex PCR reads, yielding one entry per CDR3 protein. The profile shows 300,000 to 400,000 distinct CDR3 sequences, over 15% of them singletons.

This TCR was sampled from a woman in her forties or fifties with Graves' hyperthyroidism. This sequence joins TRBV27 and TRBJ2-5; D might be TRBD2 (5 bases). Specimen: blood. CDR3 sequence: CASSFTSQETQYF. The CDR3 DNA sequence: TGTGCCAGCAGTTTTACTAGCCAAGAGACCCAGTACTTC.